The 9 T cell receptor beta chains given below trace back to one sample, sequenced in a study of blood T cell repertoires in COVID-19 (dated by TCRdb to 2020 to 2022). The method was the immunoSEQ multiplex PCR assay. Entries here come from immuneACCESS through TCRdb and include only in-frame sequences with V and J called. Some clones fail to appear in such tables; in the studies checked, an unresolved V gene covers under half of the shortfall, and the cause of the remainder is unknown. This sample lists a few hundred thousand clones; around 90% were detected once. 3.5% to 4.5% of the sample is held by the ten biggest clonotypes. Source material: PBMCs or T cells enriched from blood (not recorded which). These receptors were collected from a woman under 30 with acute COVID-19.

The table lists this clone with a count of one. The chain links TRBV10-3 to TRBJ2-5; D is perhaps TRBD1 (5 bases). V was cut by 0 bases and J by 3 bases, with 8 bases left in between. Germline CDR1 reads ENHRY; CDR2 reads SYGVKD. This CDR3 is 14 amino acids long. The CDR3 DNA follows: TGTGCCATCAGTGAGTCTAGGGGTAAAGAGACCCAGTACTTC. Its translation: CAISESRGKETQYF.

The V and J genes are TRBV18 and TRBJ2-5; TRBD2 agrees at 13 bases. Germline V gives CDR1 KGHSH, CDR2 LQKENI. The J segment lost 5 bases and the V segment lost 6 bases, leaving 9 bases of the junction unmatched. This CDR3 has 16 amino acids. DNA for the CDR3: TGTGCCAGCTCCGGGATCGGACTAGCGGGGGTCGAGACCCAGTACTTC. Translation: CASSGIGLAGVETQYF.

The chain recombines TRBV5-1 with TRBJ2-7; 7 bases agree with TRBD1. V lost 0 bases to trimming and J lost 3 bases; unmatched junction nucleotides: 3. This CDR3 comprises 14 residues. Germline V gene sequence: CDR1 SGHRS, CDR2 YFSETQ. Written as DNA, the CDR3 is TGCGCCAGCAGCTTGGGGACAGGTGGCTACGAGCAGTACTTC. It translates to CASSLGTGGYEQYF.

CDR3 sequence (DNA): TGTGCCAGCAGCAAAGGGGCAGGGGACTATGGCTACACCTTC. Protein sequence: CASSKGAGDYGYTF. The chain links TRBV21-1 to TRBJ1-2; TRBD1, the D gene given by the table, was not confirmed from the DNA. TRBV21-1 is shown as a pseudogene. This CDR3 region has 14 residues.

This clone was counted a single time. The chain employs TRBV25-1 and TRBJ2-5; no firm D call. CDR1 and CDR2 from the germline V gene are MGHDK and SYGVNS. Trimming removed 3 bases at V and 5 bases at J, with 16 bases between. The CDR3 covers 15 residues. The CDR3 DNA reads as TGTGCCAGCAGTGATGAGGCCTGGCCGACGGAGACCCAGTACTTC. This gives the protein CASSDEAWPTETQYF.

The rearrangement links TRBV3-1 (or the pseudogene TRBV3-2) to TRBJ1-6; D unresolved. Deletions cut 4 bases from V and 5 bases from J, with 9 bases between. CDR3 length: 14 amino acids. Germline loops: CDR1 LGHDT, CDR2 YNNKEL (reference sequence). This chain's CDR3 is CASSRTGNNSPLHF. The CDR3 nucleotides read TGTGCCAGCAGCCGGACGGGGAATAATTCACCCCTCCACTTT.

CDR3 protein: CASSPDMGQPQHF. CDR3 DNA: TGTGCCAGCAGCCCGGACATGGGGCAGCCCCAGCATTTT. The chain joins TRBV14 to TRBJ1-5; a weak D match, TRBD1 (5 bases). The CDR3 loop spans 13 amino acids. V lost 4 bases, J lost 7 bases, and 11 bases lay in between. The germline gives CDR1 SGHDN, CDR2 FVKESK.

V gene TRBV30 combines with J gene TRBJ2-7; a weak D match, TRBD1 (6 bases). The CDR3 has 14 residues. V dropped 2 bases and J dropped 0 bases, with 11 bases sitting between them. The germline CDR1 and CDR2 sequences are GTSNPN and SVGIG (reference sequence). CDR3 sequence: CAWSQYRASYEQYF. Here the CDR3 DNA reads TGTGCCTGGAGTCAATACAGGGCCTCCTACGAGCAGTACTTC.

The gene calls are TRBV5-5 and TRBJ1-6; D remains unclear. Germline V gene sequence: CDR1 SGHKS, CDR2 YYEKEE (reference sequence). The V gene lost 1 base and the J gene lost 6 bases, with 8 bases spanning the gap. CDR3 length: 14 amino acids. CDR3 residues: CASSLMESNSPLHF. DNA for the CDR3: TGTGCCAGCAGCTTGATGGAGAGTAATTCACCCCTCCACTTT.